This is a list of T cell receptor beta chains from one sample in a study of blood T cell repertoires in COVID-19. Generated by immunoSEQ multiplex PCR, the TCRdb table keeps only in-frame clones and is missing some. The data hold roughly 29,000 clones, with about 85% observed a single time. The sample taken for sequencing was peripheral blood. The source is a human donor in a cohort sampled during active COVID-19. The CDR3 runs from the conserved cysteine through the conserved F or W. The D gene is left open where the match is weak. Size is omitted from some rows. Given values are once, few, many or a class for expanded clones.

d_call j_call v_call clone_size cdr3_aa cdr3_nt
. TRBJ1-1 TRBV5-1 . CASSQAGVTEAFF TGCGCCAGCAGCCAGGCCGGGGTAACTGAAGCTTTCTTT
TRBD2 TRBJ2-3 TRBV7-8 . CASSRLAGSTDTQYF TGTGCCAGCAGCCGTCTAGCGGGGAGCACAGATACGCAGTATTTT
. TRBJ2-1 TRBV10-3 . CAISEGGGEQFF TGTGCCATCAGTGAAGGAGGTGGTGAGCAGTTCTTC
. TRBJ2-1 TRBV7-2 . CASSFGRGIEQFF TGTGCCAGCAGCTTTGGCAGAGGGATAGAGCAGTTCTTC
. TRBJ2-2 TRBV19 . CASSRVFGTGELFF TGTGCCAGTAGTCGGGTCTTCGGAACCGGGGAGCTGTTTTTT
TRBD2 TRBJ2-6 TRBV5-5 . CASSLVDRLAGAGANVLTF TGTGCCAGCAGCTTGGTTGATAGACTAGCGGGAGCTGGGGCCAACGTCCTGACTTTC
. TRBJ2-3 TRBV4-1 . CASSQDLKPTDTQYF TGCGCCAGCAGCCAAGATCTAAAGCCTACAGATACGCAGTATTTT
. TRBJ2-7 TRBV30 . CAWSVRQVLEQYF TGTGCCTGGAGTGTACGGCAGGTCCTCGAGCAGTACTTC
. TRBJ1-1 TRBV9 . CASSAVTEAFF TGTGCCAGCAGCGCCGTGACTGAAGCTTTCTTT
TRBD2 TRBJ2-1 TRBV7-2 . CASSSELAGGRNEQFF TGTGCCAGCAGCTCCGAACTAGCGGGAGGGCGGAATGAGCAGTTCTTC
. TRBJ1-5 TRBV21-1 . CASSSCKEVCRRDTPRNQPQHF TGTGCCAGCAGCAGCTGTAAAGAGGTTTGTCGGCGAGATACTCCCCGCAATCAGCCCCAGCATTTT
. TRBJ1-2 TRBV18 . CASSPQTDSYGYTF TGTGCCAGCTCACCTCAGACGGACAGCTACGGCTACACCTTC
. TRBJ2-1 TRBV5-1 . CASSLAGGPRKYNEQFF TGCGCCAGCAGCTTGGCCGGAGGGCCCCGCAAATACAATGAGCAGTTCTTC
. TRBJ2-7 TRBV6-5 . CASSYPNGTSNHEQYF TGTGCCAGCAGTTACCCAAACGGGACAAGTAACCACGAGCAGTACTTC
. TRBJ1-2 TRBV11-2 once CASSFGSYYGYTF TGTGCCAGCAGCTTCGGGTCTTACTATGGCTACACCTTC
. TRBJ1-6 TRBV6-1 . CASSERTDSSYNSPLHF TGTGCCAGCAGTGAAAGAACAGATAGCTCCTATAATTCACCCCTCCACTTT
. TRBJ1-1 TRBV3-1/TRBV3-2 . CASSQGQPNTEAFF TGTGCCAGCAGCCAAGGACAGCCGAACACTGAAGCTTTCTTT
TRBD2 TRBJ2-7 TRBV12-3/TRBV12-4 few CASSLRGAYEQYF TGTGCCAGCAGTTTACGGGGGGCCTACGAGCAGTACTTC
. TRBJ2-3 TRBV25-1 few CASMEGSRTQYF TGTGCCAGCATGGAGGGATCGCGTACGCAGTATTTT
. TRBJ2-7 TRBV10-2 . CASSASSYEQYF TGCGCCAGCAGTGCCAGCTCCTACGAGCAGTACTTC
TRBD2 TRBJ2-1 TRBV7-9 . CASSASGRASYEQFF TGTGCCAGCAGCGCTAGCGGGAGGGCCTCCTATGAGCAGTTCTTC
. TRBJ2-7 TRBV19 . CASSRVPYEQYF TGTGCCAGTAGTCGGGTTCCCTACGAGCAGTACTTC
. TRBJ2-1 TRBV3-1/TRBV3-2 . CASSPPAGATSYNEQFF TGTGCCAGCAGCCCCCCGGCGGGGGCCACCTCCTACAATGAGCAGTTCTTC
TRBD2 TRBJ2-7 TRBV23-1 . CASSQSNLAGGPGEQYF TGCGCCAGCAGTCAATCGAATCTAGCGGGGGGGCCCGGGGAGCAGTACTTC
TRBD1 TRBJ1-1 TRBV5-1 . CASSAQQGARSTEAFF TGCGCCAGCAGCGCCCAACAGGGGGCGCGGAGCACTGAAGCTTTCTTT
. TRBJ1-1 TRBV30 . CAWTLGQGRNTEAFF TGTGCCTGGACCCTCGGGCAGGGGCGAAACACTGAAGCTTTCTTT
TRBD1 TRBJ2-7 TRBV5-5 . CASSRQGAYEQYF TGTGCCAGCAGCCGACAGGGGGCCTACGAGCAGTACTTC
. TRBJ1-3 TRBV11-2 . CASSLVSEGPSGNTIYF TGTGCCAGCAGCTTGGTTTCGGAGGGTCCATCTGGAAACACCATATATTTT
TRBD1 TRBJ2-3 TRBV10-1 . CASSASLGQEFAWSTDTQYF TGCGCCAGCAGTGCGAGTCTGGGACAGGAGTTTGCCTGGTCCACAGATACGCAGTATTTT
. TRBJ2-7 TRBV3-1/TRBV3-2 . CASSQQVSASYEQYF TGTGCCAGCAGCCAGCAGGTTAGCGCGTCCTACGAGCAGTACTTC
. TRBJ2-1 TRBV7-3 . CASSLTADPYNEQFF TGTGCCAGCAGCTTAACAGCGGACCCCTACAATGAGCAGTTCTTC
TRBD1 TRBJ2-2 TRBV2 . CASSGTGGYTGELFF TGTGCCAGCAGTGGGACAGGGGGGTACACCGGGGAGCTGTTTTTT